This paragraph reports one T cell receptor beta chain. The sample belongs to a study of blood T cell repertoires in COVID-19. As handled by the study authors: Amplification from reference gene primers served as the basis for estimated nucleated cell counts. This table comes from immunoSEQ multiplex PCR, and its TCRdb copy is limited to in-frame clones, with some not included. The V and J calls and the clone size are those of that table, but D and trimming were determined from the DNA. The data hold about 280,000 clones, with around 90% observed a single time. With V trimmed by 4 bases and J by 7 bases, 7 bases remained unmatched. The V gene's germline CDR1 is SNHLY and CDR2 FYNNEI. This CDR3 comprises 15 residues.

This TCR derives from a woman between 25 and 40 years old with acute COVID-19. Sample: PBMCs or T cells enriched from blood (not recorded which). The chain uses TRBV2 and TRBJ2-3; 11 bases agree with TRBD2. CDR3 nucleotides: TGTGCCAGCAGTGCCCTAGCGGGAGGTTTGAATACGCAGTATTTT. It codes for CASSALAGGLNTQYF.